Given below is one T cell receptor (beta chain) in context. The table came from immunoSEQ multiplex PCR; TCRdb's copy has only in-frame clones and leaves some out. The table has about 180,000 clones, approximately 85% seen once. This sample was included in a study of blood T cell repertoires in COVID-19. Germline CDR1 reads LNHDA; CDR2 reads SQIVND (reference sequence). The CDR3 covers 15 residues. V was pared by 11 bases and J by 2 bases, with 14 bases of the junction left unmatched. The chain uses TRBV19 and TRBJ2-5, with 7 nucleotides matching TRBD2. Source material: peripheral blood. The sequence was obtained from a man in his sixties with acute or convalescent COVID-19. This CDR3 reads CASQRGDGAQETQYF. CDR3 coding DNA: TGTGCCTCCCAGCGGGGTGACGGTGCTCAAGAGACCCAGTACTTC.